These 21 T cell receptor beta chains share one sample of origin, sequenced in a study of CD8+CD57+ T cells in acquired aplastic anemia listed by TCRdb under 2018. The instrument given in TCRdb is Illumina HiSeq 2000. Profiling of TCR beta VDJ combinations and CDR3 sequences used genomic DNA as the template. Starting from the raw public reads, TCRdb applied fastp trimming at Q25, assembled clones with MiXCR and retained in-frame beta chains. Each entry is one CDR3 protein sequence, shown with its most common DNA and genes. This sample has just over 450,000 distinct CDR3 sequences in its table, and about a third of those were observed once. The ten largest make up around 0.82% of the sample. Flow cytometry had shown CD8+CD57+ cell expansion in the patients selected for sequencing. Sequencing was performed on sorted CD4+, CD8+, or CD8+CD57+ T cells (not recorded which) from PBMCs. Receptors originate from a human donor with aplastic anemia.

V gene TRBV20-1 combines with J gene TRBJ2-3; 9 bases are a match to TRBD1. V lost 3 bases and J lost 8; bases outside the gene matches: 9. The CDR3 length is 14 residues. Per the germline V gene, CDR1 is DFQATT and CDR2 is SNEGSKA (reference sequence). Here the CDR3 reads CSASVRGQGVTQYF. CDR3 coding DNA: TGCAGTGCTAGTGTCAGGGGACAGGGCGTTACGCAGTATTTT.

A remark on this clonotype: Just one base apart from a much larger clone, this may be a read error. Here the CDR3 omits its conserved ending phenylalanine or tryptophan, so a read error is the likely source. Here the CDR3 reads CASSSTNWEPQETQYS. In nucleotides, the CDR3 is TGTGCCAGCAGCTCAACGAACTGGGAACCACAAGAGACCCAGTACTCC. This sequence joins TRBV7-6 and TRBJ2-5; D gene ambiguous. The CDR3 has 16 residues. With 4 bases removed from V and 2 bases from J, the gap between germline ends came to 17 bases. Germline CDR1 and CDR2: SGHVS and FNYEAQ.

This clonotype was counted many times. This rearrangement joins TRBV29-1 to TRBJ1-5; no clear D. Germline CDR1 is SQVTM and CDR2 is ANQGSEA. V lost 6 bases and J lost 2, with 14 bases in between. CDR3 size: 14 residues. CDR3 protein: CSVADSAGNQPQHF. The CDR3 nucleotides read TGCAGCGTCGCGGACTCAGCGGGCAATCAGCCCCAGCATTTT.

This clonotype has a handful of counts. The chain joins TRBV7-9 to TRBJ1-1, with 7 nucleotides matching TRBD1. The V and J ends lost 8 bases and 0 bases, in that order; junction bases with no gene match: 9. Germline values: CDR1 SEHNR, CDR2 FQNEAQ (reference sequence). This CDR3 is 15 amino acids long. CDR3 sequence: CASLDRASMNTEAFF. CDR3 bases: TGTGCCAGCCTCGACAGGGCGTCAATGAACACTGAAGCTTTCTTT.

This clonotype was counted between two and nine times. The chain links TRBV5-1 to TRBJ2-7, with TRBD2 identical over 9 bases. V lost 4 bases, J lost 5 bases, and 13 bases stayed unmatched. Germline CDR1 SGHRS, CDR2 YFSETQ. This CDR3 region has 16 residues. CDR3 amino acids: CASSPGQLLAGNEQYF. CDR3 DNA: TGCGCCAGCAGCCCAGGACAGTTACTAGCGGGCAACGAGCAGTACTTC.

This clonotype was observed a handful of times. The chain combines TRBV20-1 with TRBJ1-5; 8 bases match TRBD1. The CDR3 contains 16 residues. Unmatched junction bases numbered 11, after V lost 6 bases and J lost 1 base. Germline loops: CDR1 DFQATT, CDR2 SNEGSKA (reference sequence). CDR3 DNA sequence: TGCAGTGCCACCGGGACAGGTTATGGAAGCAATCAGCCCCAGCATTTT. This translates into CSATGTGYGSNQPQHF.

The DNA of the CDR3 is TGTGCCAGCAGTCTTAGCAGGGGCTACGGGGACACCGGGGAGCTGTTTTTT. As protein: CASSLSRGYGDTGELFF. The V call is TRBV12-3 or TRBV12-4, the J call TRBJ2-2; D is possibly TRBD1 (6 bases). The CDR3 is 17 residues long. V shed 5 bases and J shed 3 bases, with 19 bases lying between them.

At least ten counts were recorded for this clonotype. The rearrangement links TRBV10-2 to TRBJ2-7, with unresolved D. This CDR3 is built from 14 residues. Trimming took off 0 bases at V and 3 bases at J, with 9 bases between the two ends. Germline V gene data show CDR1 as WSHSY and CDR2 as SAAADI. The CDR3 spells CASSESAGYYEQYF. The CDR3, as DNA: TGCGCCAGCAGTGAGTCGGCAGGATACTACGAGCAGTACTTC.

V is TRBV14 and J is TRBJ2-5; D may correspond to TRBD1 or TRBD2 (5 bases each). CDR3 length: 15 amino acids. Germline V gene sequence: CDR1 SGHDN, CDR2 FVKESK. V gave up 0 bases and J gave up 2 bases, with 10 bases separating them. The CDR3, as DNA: TGTGCCAGCAGCCAAGATTGGGGGAATCAAGAGACCCAGTACTTC. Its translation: CASSQDWGNQETQYF.

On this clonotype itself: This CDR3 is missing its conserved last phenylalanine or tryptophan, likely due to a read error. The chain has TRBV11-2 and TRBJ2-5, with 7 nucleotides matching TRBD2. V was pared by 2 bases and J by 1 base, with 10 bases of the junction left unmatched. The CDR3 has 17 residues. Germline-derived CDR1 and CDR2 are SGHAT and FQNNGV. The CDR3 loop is CASSLQRGSRIQETQYL. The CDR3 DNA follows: TGTGCCAGCAGCTTACAGCGGGGATCCAGAATCCAAGAGACCCAGTACCTC.

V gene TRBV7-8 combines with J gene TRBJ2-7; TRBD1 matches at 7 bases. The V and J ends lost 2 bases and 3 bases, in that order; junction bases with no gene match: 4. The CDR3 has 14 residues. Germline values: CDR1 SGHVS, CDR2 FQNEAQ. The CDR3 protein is CASSLQGDHYEQYF. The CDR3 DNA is TGTGCCAGCAGCTTACAGGGGGACCACTACGAGCAGTACTTC.

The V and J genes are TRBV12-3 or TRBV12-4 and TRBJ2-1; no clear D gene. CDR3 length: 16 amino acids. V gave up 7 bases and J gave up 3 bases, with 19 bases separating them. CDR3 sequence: CASTTDPLRNYNEQFF. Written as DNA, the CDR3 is TGTGCCAGCACCACAGACCCACTCCGAAACTACAATGAGCAGTTCTTC.

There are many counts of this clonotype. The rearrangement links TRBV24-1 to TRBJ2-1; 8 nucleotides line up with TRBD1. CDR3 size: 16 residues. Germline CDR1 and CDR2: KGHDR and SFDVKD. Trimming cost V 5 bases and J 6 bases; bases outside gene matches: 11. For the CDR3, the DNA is TGTGCCACCAGTGCCCAGGGGGACAGGAAAGCCAATGAGCAGTTCTTC. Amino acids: CATSAQGDRKANEQFF.

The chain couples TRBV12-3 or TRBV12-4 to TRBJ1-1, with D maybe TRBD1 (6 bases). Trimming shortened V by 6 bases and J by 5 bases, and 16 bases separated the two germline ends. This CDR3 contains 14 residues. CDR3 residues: CASRLEGGETEAFF. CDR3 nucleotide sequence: TGTGCCAGCAGGCTCGAGGGGGGCGAAACTGAAGCTTTCTTT.

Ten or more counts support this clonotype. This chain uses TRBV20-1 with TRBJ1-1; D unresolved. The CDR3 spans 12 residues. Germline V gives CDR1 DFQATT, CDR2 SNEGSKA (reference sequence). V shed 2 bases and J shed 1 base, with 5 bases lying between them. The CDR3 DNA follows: TGCAGTGCTAGATCCGGGAACACTGAAGCTTTCTTT. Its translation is CSARSGNTEAFF.

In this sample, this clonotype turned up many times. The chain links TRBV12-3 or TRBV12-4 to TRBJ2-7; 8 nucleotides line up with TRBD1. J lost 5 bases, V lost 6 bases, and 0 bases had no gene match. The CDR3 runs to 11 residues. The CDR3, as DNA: TGTGCCAGCAGGGGACAGGACGAGCAGTACTTC. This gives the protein CASRGQDEQYF.

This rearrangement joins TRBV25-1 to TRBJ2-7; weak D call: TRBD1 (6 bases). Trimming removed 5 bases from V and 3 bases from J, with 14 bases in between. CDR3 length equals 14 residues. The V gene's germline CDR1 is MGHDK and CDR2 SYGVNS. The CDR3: CASSRPSRGYEQYF. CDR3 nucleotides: TGTGCCAGCAGTCGGCCATCCAGGGGCTACGAGCAGTACTTC.

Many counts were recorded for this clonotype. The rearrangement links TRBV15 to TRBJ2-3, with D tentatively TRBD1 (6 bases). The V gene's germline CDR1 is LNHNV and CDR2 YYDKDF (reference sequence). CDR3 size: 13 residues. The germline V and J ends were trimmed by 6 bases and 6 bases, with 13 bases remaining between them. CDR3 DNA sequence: TGTGCCACCAGAACCCAGGGGTCGGATACGCAGTATTTT. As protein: CATRTQGSDTQYF. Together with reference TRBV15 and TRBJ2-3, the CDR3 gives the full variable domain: DAMVIQNPRYQVTQFGKPVTLSCSQTLNHNVMYWYQQKSSQAPKLLFHYYDKDFNNEADTPDNFQSRRPNTSFCFLDIRSPGLGDTAMYLCATRTQGSDTQYFGPGTRLTVL.

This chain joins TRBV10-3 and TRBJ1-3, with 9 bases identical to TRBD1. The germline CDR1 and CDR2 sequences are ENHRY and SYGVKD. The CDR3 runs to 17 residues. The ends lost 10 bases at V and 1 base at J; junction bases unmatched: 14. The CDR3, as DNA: TGTGCCAGTTCAAAGTTGGACAGGGGTTTGTCTGGAAACACCATATATTTT. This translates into CASSKLDRGLSGNTIYF.

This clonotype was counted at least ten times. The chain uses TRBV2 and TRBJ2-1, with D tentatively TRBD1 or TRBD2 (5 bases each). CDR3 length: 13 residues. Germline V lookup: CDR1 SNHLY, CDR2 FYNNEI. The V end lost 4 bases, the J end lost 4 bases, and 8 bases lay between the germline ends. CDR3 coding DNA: TGTGCCAGCAGTGCGGGACCTTACAATGAGCAGTTCTTC. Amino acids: CASSAGPYNEQFF. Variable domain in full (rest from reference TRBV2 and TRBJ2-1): EPEVTQTPSHQVTQMGQEVILRCVPISNHLYFYWYRQILGQKVEFLVSFYNNEISEKSEIFDDQFSVERPDGSNFTLKIRSTKLEDSAMYFCASSAGPYNEQFFGPGTRLTVL.

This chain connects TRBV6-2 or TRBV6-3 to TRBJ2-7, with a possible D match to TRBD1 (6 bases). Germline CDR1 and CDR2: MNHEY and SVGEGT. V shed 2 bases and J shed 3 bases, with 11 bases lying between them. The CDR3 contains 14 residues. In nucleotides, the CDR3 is TGTGCCAGCAGTTACGAACAGGGTTTCTACGAGCAGTACTTC. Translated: CASSYEQGFYEQYF.